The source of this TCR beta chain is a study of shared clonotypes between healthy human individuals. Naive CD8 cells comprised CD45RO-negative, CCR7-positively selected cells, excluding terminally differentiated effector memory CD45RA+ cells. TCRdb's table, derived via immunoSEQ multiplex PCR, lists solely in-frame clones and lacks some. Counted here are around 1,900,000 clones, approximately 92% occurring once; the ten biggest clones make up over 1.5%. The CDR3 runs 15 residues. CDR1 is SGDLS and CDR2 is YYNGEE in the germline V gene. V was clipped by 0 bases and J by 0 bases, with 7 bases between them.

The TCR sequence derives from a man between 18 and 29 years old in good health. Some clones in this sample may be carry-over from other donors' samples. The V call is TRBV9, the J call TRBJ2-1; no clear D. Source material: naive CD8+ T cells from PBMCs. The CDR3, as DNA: TGTGCCAGCAGCGTAGGGTGGAGCTCCTACAATGAGCAGTTCTTC. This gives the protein CASSVGWSSYNEQFF. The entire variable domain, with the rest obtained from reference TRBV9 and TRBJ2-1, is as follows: DSGVTQTPKHLITATGQRVTLRCSPRSGDLSVYWYQQSLDQGLQFLIQYYNGEERAKGNILERFSAQQFPDLHSELNLSSLELGDSALYFCASSVGWSSYNEQFFGPGTRLTVL.